This TCR beta chain was identified in a study of blood T cells in healthy people across ages. About the study: The capture of about one barcoded beta molecule per two T cells was achieved by template switching.

This clonotype was observed a single time. The antigen is undetermined. The study's findings and limits: Unsorted PBMCs ruled out conclusive naive versus antigen-experienced comparison. There was no known CMV status for donors, so expanded clonotype changes were possibly confounded.

A second PCR, run for about 6 to 11 cycles, used a sample-barcoded 5' primer plus a J-beta primer mix. TCRdb reanalysed the 5' RACE reads using MiXCR and keeps one entry per CDR3 protein. The table records fewer than 2,000,000 distinct CDR3 sequences, roughly two fifths of them present only once. Samples each had at least 6 micrograms of total RNA extracted. The clonotype comes from a human donor in good health. Sequencing was done on a sample of blood.

CDR3 DNA: TGTGCCAGCAGATCACCCACCAGCTCCTACAATGAGCAGTTCTTC. The encoded protein is CASRSPTSSYNEQFF. J is TRBJ2-1 and V is TRBV7-2; D is unclear. The germline V and J ends were trimmed by 6 bases and 0 bases, with 12 bases remaining between them. There are 15 residues in the CDR3. Germline V gene sequence: CDR1 SGHTA, CDR2 FQGNSA.